Below are 15 T cell receptor beta chains sequenced from a single sample in a study of control samples from healthy donors and cancer patients. Produced via immunoSEQ multiplex PCR; TCRdb's table is partial and in-frame only. The profile shows just under 65,000 clones, 65% to 90% of them singletons. The material sequenced was blood. These receptors were collected from a man aged 35 to 55 in good health.

This chain connects TRBV7-2 to TRBJ2-3, with TRBD2 matching 14 bases. J was trimmed by 4 bases and V by 5 bases; bases with no gene match: 5. The CDR3 length is 16 residues. Germline CDR1 is SGHTA and CDR2 is FQGNSA. CDR3 protein: CASSHRLAGGPDTQYF. CDR3 DNA sequence: TGTGCCAGCAGCCACAGACTAGCGGGGGGGCCAGATACGCAGTATTTT.

This chain joins TRBV5-5 and TRBJ2-1, with TRBD1 as a possible D gene (6 bases). CDR1 and CDR2 from the germline V gene are SGHKS and YYEKEE (reference sequence). The V end lost 4 bases, the J end lost 0 bases, and 14 bases lay between the germline ends. This CDR3 is built from 16 residues. The CDR3 DNA reads as TGTGCCAGCAGCGGTCGGGCGGACAGCTCCTACAATGAGCAGTTCTTC. It codes for CASSGRADSSYNEQFF.

J is TRBJ1-1 and V is TRBV11-1; a weak D match, TRBD1 (5 bases). The V gene's germline CDR1 is SGHAT and CDR2 FQDESV (reference sequence). Trimming pared 5 bases from V and 6 bases from J, leaving 16 bases between. This CDR3 is built from 14 residues. The CDR3 region is CASSRQIAGSEAFF. In nucleotides, the CDR3 is TGTGCCAGCAGCAGACAGATAGCTGGGTCTGAAGCTTTCTTT.

The chain uses TRBV11-3 and TRBJ2-3; 9 bases align to TRBD2. There are 16 residues in the CDR3. Unmatched junction bases numbered 10, after V lost 5 bases and J lost 4 bases. Germline CDR1 SGHNT, CDR2 YENEEA. This chain's CDR3 is CASSPRIAGVSDTQYF. CDR3 sequence (DNA): TGTGCCAGCAGCCCGCGTATAGCGGGAGTCTCAGATACGCAGTATTTT.

This clone appeared a few times. The V call is TRBV18, the J call TRBJ2-1; TRBD2 matches at 9 bases. V trimming: 2 bases; J trimming: 6 bases; junction bases outside the gene matches: 5. Looked up from germline, CDR1 is KGHSH and CDR2 is LQKENI. The CDR3 extends over 15 amino acids. CDR3 loop: CASSPTLAGFNEQFF. The CDR3, as DNA: TGTGCCAGCTCACCAACCCTAGCGGGATTCAATGAGCAGTTCTTC.

This chain connects TRBV29-1 to TRBJ1-4; D is unresolved. CDR1 is SQVTM and CDR2 is ANQGSEA in the germline V gene. The CDR3 sequence is 11 residues long. V dropped 4 bases and J dropped 8 bases, with 8 bases sitting between them. The CDR3 nucleotides read TGCAGCGTTGGGTTGGGAGAAAAACTGTTTTTT. It encodes CSVGLGEKLFF.

The chain uses TRBV20-1 and TRBJ1-2; 9 nucleotides line up with TRBD1. Germline V gene sequence: CDR1 DFQATT, CDR2 SNEGSKA (reference sequence). J lost 7 bases, V lost 3 bases, and 6 bases had no gene match. The CDR3 is 13 amino acids. CDR3 DNA: TGCAGTGCTAGTAGGACAGGGGTGATTGGCTACACCTTC. It yields the protein CSASRTGVIGYTF.

CDR3 DNA sequence: TGTGCCAGCAGGCGGGACAGGTCCGGTCAGCCCCAGCATTTT. This sequence encodes CASRRDRSGQPQHF. V usage is TRBV6-5 and J usage is TRBJ1-5, with 8 bases lining up with TRBD1. Germline V CDR1 and CDR2: MNHEY, SVGAGI. With 6 bases clipped from V and 6 bases from J, the junction kept 7 bases outside the gene matches. CDR3 length equals 14 residues.

The chain has TRBV27 and TRBJ2-3; 9 bases match TRBD2. V was pared by 1 base and J by 3 bases, with 5 bases of the junction left unmatched. Germline CDR1 is MNHEY and CDR2 is SMNVEV (reference sequence). The CDR3 totals 16 residues. The CDR3 DNA is TGTGCCAGCAGTTTATTTGGTAGCGGGAGTACAGATACGCAGTATTTT. Translated: CASSLFGSGSTDTQYF.

The chain has TRBV20-1 and TRBJ1-1; the D is unclear. V shed 1 base and J shed 8 bases, with 8 bases lying between them. Per germline, CDR1 DFQATT and CDR2 SNEGSKA (reference sequence). The CDR3 length is 11 residues. The CDR3 protein is CSARGGMEAFF. The CDR3 coding sequence is TGCAGTGCTAGAGGAGGTATGGAAGCTTTCTTT.

This chain links TRBV24-1 with TRBJ2-5; TRBD1 matches at 7 bases. The CDR3 sequence is 13 residues long. Germline CDR1 reads KGHDR; CDR2 reads SFDVKD. J gave up 6 bases and V 5 bases, and 5 bases lay outside the gene matches. The CDR3: CATSGAGGQTQYF. CDR3 bases: TGTGCCACCAGTGGGGCAGGGGGACAGACCCAGTACTTC.

This chain links TRBV11-3 with TRBJ2-1; 11 bases align to TRBD2. In germline, CDR1 is SGHNT, CDR2 YENEEA. The CDR3 loop spans 16 amino acids. V shed 4 bases, J shed 4 bases, and the junction held 6 bases outside the gene matches. CDR3: CASSSFTSGGYNEQFF. In DNA form, the CDR3 reads TGTGCCAGCAGCTCATTTACTAGCGGGGGTTACAATGAGCAGTTCTTC.

This chain uses TRBV7-2 with TRBJ1-6, with D maybe TRBD1 (5 bases). The V end lost 1 base, the J end lost 6 bases, and 10 bases lay between the germline ends. The CDR3 length is 15 residues. CDR1 is SGHTA, CDR2 FQGNSA, per germline. The CDR3 DNA reads as TGTGCCAGCAGCTTAGGGGGCCCTACTAATTCACCCCTCCACTTT. Its translation is CASSLGGPTNSPLHF.

The chain links TRBV29-1 to TRBJ2-3; D is uncertain. Trimming cost V 2 bases and J 2 bases, with 8 bases left between them. CDR1 SQVTM and CDR2 ANQGSEA come from the germline V gene. There are 13 residues in the CDR3. The CDR3: CSVESWNTDTQYF. In DNA, the CDR3 is TGCAGCGTTGAAAGTTGGAACACAGATACGCAGTATTTT.

The chain uses TRBV27 and TRBJ2-6; no definite D call. CDR3 length: 14 amino acids. Germline CDR1 is MNHEY and CDR2 is SMNVEV (reference sequence). Trimming stripped 2 bases from V and 4 bases from J, with 6 bases between. CDR3 coding DNA: TGTGCCAGCAGTTTAGGGCGAGGGGCCAACGTCCTGACTTTC. Translation gives CASSLGRGANVLTF.